A selection of T cell receptor beta chains follows, all from one sample in a study of T-cell reconstitution after alpha-beta-depleted transplantation in children. TCRdb recomputed calls from the PCR reads with MiXCR, one row per CDR3 protein. Among 220,000 or so distinct CDR3 sequences, roughly 7.7% were seen once, and the ten largest hold 6.3%. The sequencing used PBMCs, mostly from graft donor cells, collected 180 days after TCRalphabeta/CD19-depleted stem cell transplant. The receptors were gathered from a male patient between 10 and 17 years old who had a stem cell transplant for acute lymphoblastic leukemia, so the T cells may come from the graft donor. Both conserved end residues are part of each CDR3. The order of the fields is clone size, V gene, D gene, J gene, CDR3 DNA, CDR3 protein. D genes are given only for firm matches. For some rows the clone size is stated as once, few or many, or as a class when expanded; others skip it.

clone_size: many
v_call: TRBV5-1
d_call: .
j_call: TRBJ2-6
cdr3_nt: TGCGCCAGCAGCTCCCTCAGCTCTGGGGCCAACGTCCTGACTTTC
cdr3_aa: CASSSLSSGANVLTF

clone_size: many
v_call: TRBV3-1
d_call: TRBD1
j_call: TRBJ2-7
cdr3_nt: TGTGCCAGCAGCCAAGAGCCAGGGGGTCCCTACGAGCAGTACTTC
cdr3_aa: CASSQEPGGPYEQYF

clone_size: many
v_call: TRBV12-3/TRBV12-4
d_call: .
j_call: TRBJ2-3
cdr3_nt: TGTGCCAGCAGTTTAAGTCGCTCCGATACGCAGTATTTT
cdr3_aa: CASSLSRSDTQYF

clone_size: many
v_call: TRBV7-9
d_call: .
j_call: TRBJ2-3
cdr3_nt: TGTGCCAGCAGCTTAGGAGTGGGCACAGATACGCAGTATTTT
cdr3_aa: CASSLGVGTDTQYF

clone_size: many
v_call: TRBV5-1
d_call: .
j_call: TRBJ2-7
cdr3_nt: TGCGCCAGCAGCTTGGTGGGTAGGACCAGCTCCTACGAGCAGTACTTC
cdr3_aa: CASSLVGRTSSYEQYF

clone_size: many
v_call: TRBV27
d_call: .
j_call: TRBJ2-7
cdr3_nt: TGTGCCAGCAGTTATCTAGCCACCGGTGGAACCTACGAGCAGTACTTC
cdr3_aa: CASSYLATGGTYEQYF

clone_size: .
v_call: TRBV29-1
d_call: .
j_call: TRBJ1-3
cdr3_nt: TGCAGCGTTGCCCCTGCGGAGGCGAGTGGAAACACCATATATTTT
cdr3_aa: CSVAPAEASGNTIYF

clone_size: many
v_call: TRBV27
d_call: .
j_call: TRBJ2-1
cdr3_nt: TGTGCCAGCAGTGCCCGCTATCGCCCAGACAATGAGCAGTTCTTC
cdr3_aa: CASSARYRPDNEQFF

clone_size: many
v_call: TRBV4-3
d_call: TRBD1
j_call: TRBJ1-2
cdr3_nt: TGCGCCAGCAGCCAAGATAGTAGGCTTACAGGGGACAACTATGGCTACACCTTC
cdr3_aa: CASSQDSRLTGDNYGYTF

clone_size: many
v_call: TRBV7-6
d_call: .
j_call: TRBJ2-1
cdr3_nt: TGTGCCAGCAGCTTGGCTAGCAGCAGCTCCTACAATGAGCAGTTCTTC
cdr3_aa: CASSLASSSSYNEQFF

clone_size: many
v_call: TRBV29-1
d_call: TRBD1
j_call: TRBJ2-7
cdr3_nt: TGCAGCGTTGAAGATCGTGGGACAGGGAACGACGAGCAGTACTTC
cdr3_aa: CSVEDRGTGNDEQYF

clone_size: many
v_call: TRBV11-2
d_call: .
j_call: TRBJ1-1
cdr3_nt: TGTGCCAGCAGCTACTCCCCGGGGGCTGAAGCTTTCTTT
cdr3_aa: CASSYSPGAEAFF

clone_size: many
v_call: TRBV20-1
d_call: TRBD2
j_call: TRBJ2-7
cdr3_nt: TGCAGTGCTAGAGCATCGACTAGCGGTCACGAGCAGTACTTC
cdr3_aa: CSARASTSGHEQYF

clone_size: many
v_call: TRBV13
d_call: TRBD2
j_call: TRBJ2-7
cdr3_nt: TGTGCCAGCAGCCCCCTCTGGGGGGGACCCTACGAGCAGTACTTC
cdr3_aa: CASSPLWGGPYEQYF

clone_size: few
v_call: TRBV6-1
d_call: .
j_call: TRBJ1-1
cdr3_nt: TGTGCCAGCAGTGGCGGGAAAGGGTCCAAAAATGGGGGTGAAGCTTTCTTT
cdr3_aa: CASSGGKGSKNGGEAFF

clone_size: many
v_call: TRBV28
d_call: .
j_call: TRBJ2-7
cdr3_nt: TGTGCCAGCAGTTTCCCTAGGTATTACGAGCAGTACTTC
cdr3_aa: CASSFPRYYEQYF

clone_size: many
v_call: TRBV10-2
d_call: TRBD1
j_call: TRBJ2-1
cdr3_nt: TGCGCCAGCAAAGGGACAGGGGGGAGAGGGAGATCCGTCAATGAGCAGTTCTTC
cdr3_aa: CASKGTGGRGRSVNEQFF

clone_size: many
v_call: TRBV6-5
d_call: .
j_call: TRBJ2-1
cdr3_nt: TGTGCCAGCAGTTACTCAAGCGATGAGCAGTTCTTC
cdr3_aa: CASSYSSDEQFF

clone_size: many
v_call: TRBV7-6
d_call: .
j_call: TRBJ2-7
cdr3_nt: TGTGCCAGCAGCTTAGAACTAGCAGGCTTGCAGTACTTC
cdr3_aa: CASSLELAGLQYF

clone_size: few
v_call: TRBV6-1
d_call: .
j_call: TRBJ2-2
cdr3_nt: TGTGCCAGCAGTCCTAGGACTACGACGAACACCGGGGAGCTGTTTTTT
cdr3_aa: CASSPRTTTNTGELFF

clone_size: .
v_call: TRBV20-1
d_call: .
j_call: TRBJ1-5
cdr3_nt: TGCAGTGCCCCCGATTGGGACACGGACCAGCCCCAGCATTTT
cdr3_aa: CSAPDWDTDQPQHF

clone_size: many
v_call: TRBV7-6
d_call: .
j_call: TRBJ1-3
cdr3_nt: TGTGCCAGCAGCTTAGCCCAACGACAGTCTTCTCGGGACACCATATATTTT
cdr3_aa: CASSLAQRQSSRDTIYF

clone_size: many
v_call: TRBV7-2
d_call: .
j_call: TRBJ2-5
cdr3_nt: TGTGCCAGCAGCTTCCACCGCCGGGATTTCCAAGAGACCCAGTACTTC
cdr3_aa: CASSFHRRDFQETQYF

clone_size: few
v_call: TRBV12-5
d_call: .
j_call: TRBJ2-2
cdr3_nt: TGTGCTAGTGGCTTAGCGTTGCCCCCCGGGGAGCTGTTTTTT
cdr3_aa: CASGLALPPGELFF

clone_size: many
v_call: TRBV5-6
d_call: TRBD1
j_call: TRBJ2-7
cdr3_nt: TGTGCCAGCAGGCTACTGACAGGGTTCGAGCAGTACTTC
cdr3_aa: CASRLLTGFEQYF

clone_size: many
v_call: TRBV12-3/TRBV12-4
d_call: TRBD2
j_call: TRBJ2-2
cdr3_nt: TGTGCCAGCAGTTTAAGGCGGGGGGGCCCCGGGGAGCTGTTTTTT
cdr3_aa: CASSLRRGGPGELFF

clone_size: many
v_call: TRBV12-3/TRBV12-4
d_call: TRBD1
j_call: TRBJ1-1
cdr3_nt: TGTGCCAGCAGTCCCGGGACAGGGGCCGGGGACACTGAAGCTTTCTTT
cdr3_aa: CASSPGTGAGDTEAFF

clone_size: many
v_call: TRBV20-1
d_call: TRBD2
j_call: TRBJ2-5
cdr3_nt: TGCAGTGCCGAGATCCCCTTAAATAGCGGGGGATACCAAGAGACCCAGTACTTC
cdr3_aa: CSAEIPLNSGGYQETQYF

clone_size: .
v_call: TRBV7-6
d_call: TRBD2
j_call: TRBJ2-7
cdr3_nt: TGTGCCAGCAGCTCGGGACTACGCCACTACGAGCAGTACTTC
cdr3_aa: CASSSGLRHYEQYF

clone_size: many
v_call: TRBV20-1
d_call: .
j_call: TRBJ1-5
cdr3_nt: TGCAGTGCTAGAGATGGGGGGTATAGCAATCAGCCCCAGCATTTT
cdr3_aa: CSARDGGYSNQPQHF

clone_size: few
v_call: TRBV5-1
d_call: .
j_call: TRBJ2-7
cdr3_nt: TGCGCCAGCAGCTTGCTTTGGGGATCCTACGAGCAGTACTTC
cdr3_aa: CASSLLWGSYEQYF

clone_size: many
v_call: TRBV28
d_call: .
j_call: TRBJ2-7
cdr3_nt: TGTGCCAGCAGCGCGATAGGGCCTCTATTTCGGGAGCAGTACTTC
cdr3_aa: CASSAIGPLFREQYF

clone_size: many
v_call: TRBV5-1
d_call: .
j_call: TRBJ1-4
cdr3_nt: TGCGCCAGCAGCTTGGATGGAAGGGGGAATGAAAAACTGTTTTTT
cdr3_aa: CASSLDGRGNEKLFF

clone_size: many
v_call: TRBV10-3
d_call: .
j_call: TRBJ2-1
cdr3_nt: TGTGCCATCAGGGAGGTCAATGAGCAGTTCTTC
cdr3_aa: CAIREVNEQFF

clone_size: many
v_call: TRBV28
d_call: TRBD1
j_call: TRBJ1-1
cdr3_nt: TGTGCCAGCAGCCCGTTGACAGGGCTGGGCACTGAAGCTTTCTTT
cdr3_aa: CASSPLTGLGTEAFF

clone_size: many
v_call: TRBV10-3
d_call: .
j_call: TRBJ1-2
cdr3_nt: TGTGCCATCAAAGGGAACAGCGACTATGGCTACACCTTC
cdr3_aa: CAIKGNSDYGYTF

clone_size: many
v_call: TRBV4-1
d_call: .
j_call: TRBJ1-1
cdr3_nt: TGCGCCAGCAGCCAAGATCCCCACCCCTCGAACACTGAAGCTTTCTTT
cdr3_aa: CASSQDPHPSNTEAFF

clone_size: many
v_call: TRBV10-3
d_call: .
j_call: TRBJ2-3
cdr3_nt: TGTGCCATCAACGGGGGTTTTAGCACAGATACGCAGTATTTT
cdr3_aa: CAINGGFSTDTQYF

clone_size: many
v_call: TRBV12-3/TRBV12-4
d_call: .
j_call: TRBJ2-3
cdr3_nt: TGTGCCAGCAGCCCGGTCAGGGATACGCAGTATTTT
cdr3_aa: CASSPVRDTQYF

clone_size: many
v_call: TRBV10-3
d_call: .
j_call: TRBJ2-7
cdr3_nt: TGTGCCATCAGTGAGTCGTTACGGGAGCAGTACTTC
cdr3_aa: CAISESLREQYF

clone_size: many
v_call: TRBV25-1
d_call: TRBD1
j_call: TRBJ1-4
cdr3_nt: TGTGCCAGCAGTGACGGGACAGGCTTCTCAGTCGATGAAAAACTGTTTTTT
cdr3_aa: CASSDGTGFSVDEKLFF

clone_size: many
v_call: TRBV10-3
d_call: TRBD1
j_call: TRBJ1-5
cdr3_nt: TGTGCCATCAGTGACCGACAGGGCCTAGGGGAACAGCCCCAGCATTTT
cdr3_aa: CAISDRQGLGEQPQHF

clone_size: few
v_call: TRBV7-9
d_call: .
j_call: TRBJ2-1
cdr3_nt: TGTGCCAGCAGCGCGCGAGACTTCCGAACGGGTGAGCAGTTCTTC
cdr3_aa: CASSARDFRTGEQFF

clone_size: many
v_call: TRBV12-5
d_call: .
j_call: TRBJ2-1
cdr3_nt: TGTGCTAGTGGTCACCGCGGACGATCCTACAATGAGCAGTTCTTC
cdr3_aa: CASGHRGRSYNEQFF

clone_size: many
v_call: TRBV6-5
d_call: .
j_call: TRBJ2-7
cdr3_nt: TGTGCCAGCAGTTACTCACTAGGATACGAGCAGTACTTC
cdr3_aa: CASSYSLGYEQYF

clone_size: many
v_call: TRBV15
d_call: .
j_call: TRBJ2-3
cdr3_nt: TGTGCCACCAGCAGAGAACACTATACGCAGTATTTT
cdr3_aa: CATSREHYTQYF

clone_size: many
v_call: TRBV10-3
d_call: .
j_call: TRBJ1-4
cdr3_nt: TGTGCCATCAGGCCCGGAAGTTTCGGAAAACTGTTTTTT
cdr3_aa: CAIRPGSFGKLFF

clone_size: .
v_call: TRBV7-8
d_call: TRBD1
j_call: TRBJ1-2
cdr3_nt: TGTGCCAGCAGCTTAGGGCGAACAGGGGTTAACTATGGCTACACCTTC
cdr3_aa: CASSLGRTGVNYGYTF